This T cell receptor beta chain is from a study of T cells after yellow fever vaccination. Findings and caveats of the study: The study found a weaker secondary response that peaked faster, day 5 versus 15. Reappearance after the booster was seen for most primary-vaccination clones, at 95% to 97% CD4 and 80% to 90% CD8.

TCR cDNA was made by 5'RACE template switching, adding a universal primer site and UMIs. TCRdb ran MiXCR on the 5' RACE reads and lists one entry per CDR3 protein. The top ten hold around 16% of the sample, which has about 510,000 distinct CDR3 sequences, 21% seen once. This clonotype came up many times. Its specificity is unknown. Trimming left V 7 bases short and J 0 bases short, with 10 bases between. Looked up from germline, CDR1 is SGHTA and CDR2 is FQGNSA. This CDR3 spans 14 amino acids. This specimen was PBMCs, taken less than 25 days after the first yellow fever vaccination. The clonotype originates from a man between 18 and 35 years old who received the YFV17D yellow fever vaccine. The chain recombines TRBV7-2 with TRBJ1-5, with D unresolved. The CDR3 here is CASTSTNSNQPQHF. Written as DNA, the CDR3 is TGTGCCAGCACCTCGACGAATAGCAATCAGCCCCAGCATTTT.